This T cell receptor beta chain was sequenced for a study of blood T cell repertoires in COVID-19. Looking at the study overall: From the United States, Italy and Spain came samples of acute and convalescent COVID-19. T cells, B-cell-depleted T cells, or PBMCs provided the cDNA or gDNA that served as material.

Germline CDR1 and CDR2: SQVTM and ANQGSEA. Trimming stripped 1 base from V and 5 bases from J, with 12 bases between. The CDR3 runs to 14 residues. Original processing notes: Reference gene primer amplification gave nucleated cell count estimates. Only in-frame clones appear in the TCRdb table, and some are missing; sequencing was by immunoSEQ multiplex PCR. The V and J calls and clone size are taken from that table; D and trimming were inferred from the DNA. The repertoire includes tens of thousands of clones, 65% to 90% of them detected once, and roughly 25% sits in the top ten. The receptor was isolated from a human donor in a cohort sampled during active COVID-19. This chain connects TRBV29-1 to TRBJ2-1; tentatively, D is TRBD2 (6 bases). The sequencing input was peripheral blood. The CDR3 DNA sequence: TGCAGCGTTGAAGGGGTAGCGGCCGACAATGAGCAGTTCTTC. Its translation: CSVEGVAADNEQFF.